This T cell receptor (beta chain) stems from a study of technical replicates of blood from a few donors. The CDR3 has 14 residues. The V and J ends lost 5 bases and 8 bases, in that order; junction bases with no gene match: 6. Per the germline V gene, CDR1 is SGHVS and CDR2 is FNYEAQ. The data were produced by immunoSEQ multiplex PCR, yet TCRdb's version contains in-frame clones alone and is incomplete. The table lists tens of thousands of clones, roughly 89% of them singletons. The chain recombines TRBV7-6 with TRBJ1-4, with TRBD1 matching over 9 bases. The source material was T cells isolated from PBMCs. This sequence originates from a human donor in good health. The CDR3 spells CASSPGTGYEKLFF. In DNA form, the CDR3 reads TGTGCCAGCAGCCCCGGGACAGGGTACGAAAAACTGTTTTTT.